This T cell receptor (beta chain) was retrieved from a study of blood T cells in healthy people across ages. The germline V and J ends were trimmed by 5 bases and 3 bases, with 9 bases remaining between them. CDR1 is SGHTA and CDR2 is FQGTGA in the germline V gene. This CDR3 has 13 amino acids. Healthy individuals of Caucasian origin from Russia, aged about 6 to 100, served as donors. Isolation per sample recovered at least 6 million PBMCs. This clonotype was seen a handful of times. It was with a sample-barcoded 5' primer and a J-beta primer mix that a second PCR of roughly 7 to 12 cycles was run. Unique molecular identifiers of 12 random nucleotides labeled each cDNA. TCRdb reprocessed the 5' RACE reads via MiXCR and lists one record per CDR3 protein. Of about 1.8 million distinct CDR3 sequences in the sample, roughly 50% are singletons; the top ten hold approximately 2.1%.

The source is a woman aged 40 to 50 in good health. The genes are TRBV7-3 and TRBJ2-3; a possible D gene is TRBD2 (5 bases). The specimen was blood. CDR3 residues: CASSIGLTDTQYF. In nucleotides, the CDR3 is TGTGCCAGCAGCATCGGACTGACAGATACGCAGTATTTT.